The sequence of this T cell receptor (beta chain) was determined in a study of Graves' ophthalmopathy and Graves' hyperthyroidism. Notes on the study in general: Cross-validated, the 13-signature model showed 87.88%/81.08% sensitivity/specificity, and 80%/75% in the test set. The blood repertoire also included most expanded thyroid clonotypes above 0.001 frequency.

From germline, CDR1 is MNHEY and CDR2 SVGEGT. The CDR3 has 16 residues. Trimming removed 2 bases from V and 4 bases from J, with 17 bases in between. Transcripts of RNA were the source for amplifying TCR beta CDR3 regions. An opening RT-PCR round employed HTBI primers and preceded a second-round multiplex PCR. MiXCR was run by TCRdb on the multiplex PCR reads, yielding one entry per CDR3 protein. This sample has roughly 1.1 million distinct CDR3 sequences, with approximately 35% found just once. Aged 18 to 65, the patients with hyperthyroidism had under 2 months' duration and were newly diagnosed. Each diagnosis was determined on the basis of clinical symptoms, serum thyroxine, TRAb, thyroid ultrasound and orbital computed tomography. This clonotype was observed a few times. Antigen unknown.

The J gene is TRBJ1-2, the V gene TRBV6-2 or TRBV6-3; D unresolved. Sequencing was done on a sample of peripheral blood or thyroid tissue (not recorded which). The sequence came from an adult man with Graves' hyperthyroidism. The CDR3: CASSYEVGSFGYGYTF. The CDR3 nucleotides are TGTGCCAGCAGTTACGAGGTCGGGTCGTTCGGCTATGGCTACACCTTC.